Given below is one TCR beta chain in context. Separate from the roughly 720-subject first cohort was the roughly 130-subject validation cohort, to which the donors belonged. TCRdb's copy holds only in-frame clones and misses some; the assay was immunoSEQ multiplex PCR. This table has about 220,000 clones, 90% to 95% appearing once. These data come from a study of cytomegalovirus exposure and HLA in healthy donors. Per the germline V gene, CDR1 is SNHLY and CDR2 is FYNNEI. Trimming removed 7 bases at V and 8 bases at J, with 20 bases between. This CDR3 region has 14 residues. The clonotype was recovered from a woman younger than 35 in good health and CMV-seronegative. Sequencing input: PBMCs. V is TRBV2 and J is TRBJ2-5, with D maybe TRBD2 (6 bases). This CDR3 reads CASTLPGLKYTQYF. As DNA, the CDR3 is TGTGCCAGCACCCTCCCGGGACTTAAATACACCCAGTACTTC.